This T cell receptor beta chain is drawn from a study of T cell changes during pregnancy in multiple sclerosis. Clones were sequenced by immunoSEQ multiplex PCR, and TCRdb holds only the in-frame ones, with some missing. The table lists around 95,000 clones, roughly 90% of them singletons. With 4 bases removed from V and 4 bases from J, the gap between germline ends came to 11 bases. CDR1 is SGHRS and CDR2 is YFSETQ in the germline V gene. The CDR3 runs 14 residues. The clonotype was recovered from a female donor with multiple sclerosis, enrolled in a pregnancy study. The specimen was peripheral blood, collected after pregnancy. The chain uses TRBV5-1 and TRBJ1-4, with unresolved D. The chain's CDR3 is CASSQNQHNEKLFF. CDR3 DNA: TGCGCCAGCAGCCAAAACCAACATAATGAAAAACTGTTTTTT.